This passage covers 7 T cell receptor beta chains from one sample sequenced in a study of blood T cell repertoires in COVID-19. Repertoires were generated with immunoSEQ multiplex PCR, while TCRdb's copy carries only in-frame clones and drops some. The table lists around 130,000 clones, more than 70% of them singletons, with 1.9% in the top ten. Sequenced sample: peripheral blood. Receptors were obtained from a man between 65 and 85 years old with acute or convalescent COVID-19.

CDR3 sequence reads: CASGLGLAGVETQYF. CDR3 bases: TGTGCTAGTGGTTTGGGACTAGCGGGGGTAGAGACCCAGTACTTC. The genes are TRBV12-5 and TRBJ2-5, with 12 bases identical to TRBD2. J gave up 4 bases and V 1 base, and 1 base lay outside the gene matches. The CDR3 sequence is 15 residues long. Germline V gives CDR1 LGHNT, CDR2 FRNRAP. The full variable domain, with the rest looked up from reference TRBV12-5 and TRBJ2-5, is DARVTQTPRHKVTEMGQEVTMRCQPILGHNTVFWYRQTMMQGLELLAYFRNRAPLDDSGMPKDRFSAEMPDATLATLKIQPSEPRDSAVYFCASGLGLAGVETQYFGPGTRLLVL.

The J gene is TRBJ1-1, the V gene TRBV6-5, with TRBD1 as a possible D gene (5 bases). The CDR3 spans 11 residues. Germline V lookup: CDR1 MNHEY, CDR2 SVGAGI. V lost 5 bases and J lost 10, with 11 bases in between. The CDR3 loop reads CASSKGLGAFF. The CDR3 DNA reads TGTGCCAGCAGTAAGGGGCTGGGAGCTTTCTTT.

V and J are TRBV4-1 and TRBJ2-1, with TRBD2 matching over 8 bases. V was pared by 1 base and J by 8 bases, with 7 bases of the junction left unmatched. This CDR3 spans 15 amino acids. Germline V gene lookup returns CDR1 MGHRA and CDR2 YSYEKL. The CDR3 is CASSQAGGPVDEQFF. DNA for the CDR3: TGCGCCAGCAGCCAAGCGGGGGGGCCTGTTGATGAGCAGTTCTTC.

This chain uses TRBV7-3 with TRBJ2-2, with 7 bases identical to TRBD2. This CDR3 has 16 residues. The germline CDR1 and CDR2 sequences are SGHTA and FQGTGA. With V trimmed by 3 bases and J by 2 bases, 6 bases remained unmatched. The CDR3 DNA is TGTGCCAGCAGCTTCTGGGGCGGGGGTAACACCGGGGAGCTGTTTTTT. Translation gives CASSFWGGGNTGELFF.

The chain couples TRBV19 to TRBJ2-5, with D hard to call. CDR1 and CDR2 from the germline V gene are LNHDA and SQIVND (reference sequence). V lost 1 base and J 2 bases, leaving 5 bases between the germline ends. The CDR3 sequence is 13 residues long. The DNA for the CDR3 is TGTGCCAGTAGTATAGGCGGACAAGAGACCCAGTACTTC. It translates to CASSIGGQETQYF.

J is TRBJ2-2 and V is TRBV11-2, with 8 bases identical to TRBD2. V gave up 0 bases and J gave up 7 bases; unmatched junction bases: 10. In germline, CDR1 is SGHAT, CDR2 FQNNGV. The CDR3 sequence is 17 residues long. DNA of the CDR3: TGTGCCAGCAGCTTAGATGCGCGGGGGGTCCGTAACGGGGAGCTGTTTTTT. Translating gives CASSLDARGVRNGELFF.

V gene TRBV19 combines with J gene TRBJ1-4; a weak D match, TRBD1 (6 bases). Per the germline V gene, CDR1 is LNHDA and CDR2 is SQIVND (reference sequence). Trimming removed 3 bases at V and 7 bases at J, with 12 bases between. The CDR3 consists of 14 residues. The CDR3, as DNA: TGTGCCAGTAGTATCCGGACAGATCGTGAAAAACTGTTTTTT. Protein: CASSIRTDREKLFF.